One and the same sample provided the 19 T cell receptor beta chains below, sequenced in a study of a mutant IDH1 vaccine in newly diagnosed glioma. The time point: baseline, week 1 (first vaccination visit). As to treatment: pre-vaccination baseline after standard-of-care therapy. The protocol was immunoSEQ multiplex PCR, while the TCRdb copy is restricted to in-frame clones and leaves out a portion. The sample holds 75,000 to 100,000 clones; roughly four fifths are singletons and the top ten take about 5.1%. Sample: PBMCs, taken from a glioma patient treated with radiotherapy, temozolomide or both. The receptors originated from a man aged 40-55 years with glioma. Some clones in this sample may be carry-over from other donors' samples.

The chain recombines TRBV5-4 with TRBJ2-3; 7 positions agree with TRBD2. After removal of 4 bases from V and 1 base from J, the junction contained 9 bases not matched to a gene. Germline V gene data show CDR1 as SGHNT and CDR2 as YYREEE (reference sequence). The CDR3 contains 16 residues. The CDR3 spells CASSRTSRGGTDTQYF. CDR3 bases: TGTGCCAGCAGCCGCACTTCCCGGGGGGGCACAGATACGCAGTATTTT.

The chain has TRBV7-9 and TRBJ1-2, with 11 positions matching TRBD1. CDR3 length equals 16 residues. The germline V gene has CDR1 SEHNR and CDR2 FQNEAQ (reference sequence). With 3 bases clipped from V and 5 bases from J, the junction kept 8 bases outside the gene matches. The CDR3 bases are TGTGCCAGCAGCTTTGCTACCGGGACAGGGGGGTATGGCTACACCTTC. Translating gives CASSFATGTGGYGYTF.

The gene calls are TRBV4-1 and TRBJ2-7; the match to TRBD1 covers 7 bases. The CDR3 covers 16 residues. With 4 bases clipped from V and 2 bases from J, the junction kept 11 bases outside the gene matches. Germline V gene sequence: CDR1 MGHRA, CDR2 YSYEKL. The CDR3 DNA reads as TGCGCCAGCAGCCTTAAGCCTAACGGACAGGCCTACGAGCAGTACTTC. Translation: CASSLKPNGQAYEQYF.

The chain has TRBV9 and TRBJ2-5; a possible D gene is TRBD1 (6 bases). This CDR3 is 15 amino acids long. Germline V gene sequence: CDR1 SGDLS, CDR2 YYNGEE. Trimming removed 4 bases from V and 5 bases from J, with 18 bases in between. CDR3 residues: CASSPWTAPEETQYF. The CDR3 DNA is TGTGCCAGCAGCCCATGGACAGCCCCCGAGGAGACCCAGTACTTC. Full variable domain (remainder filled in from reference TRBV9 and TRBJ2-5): DSGVTQTPKHLITATGQRVTLRCSPRSGDLSVYWYQQSLDQGLQFLIQYYNGEERAKGNILERFSAQQFPDLHSELNLSSLELGDSALYFCASSPWTAPEETQYFGPGTRLLVL.

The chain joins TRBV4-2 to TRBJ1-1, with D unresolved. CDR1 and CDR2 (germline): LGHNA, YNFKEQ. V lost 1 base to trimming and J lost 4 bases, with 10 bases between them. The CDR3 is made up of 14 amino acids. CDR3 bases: TGTGCCAGCAGCCAAGTGGGTGGTAGCACTGAAGCTTTCTTT. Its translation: CASSQVGGSTEAFF.

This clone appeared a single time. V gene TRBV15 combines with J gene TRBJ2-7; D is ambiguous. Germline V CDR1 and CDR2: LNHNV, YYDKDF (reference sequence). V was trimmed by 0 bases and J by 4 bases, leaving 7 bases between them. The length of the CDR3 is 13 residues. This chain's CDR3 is CATSRDFGYEQYF. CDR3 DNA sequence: TGTGCCACCAGCAGAGATTTCGGGTACGAGCAGTACTTC.

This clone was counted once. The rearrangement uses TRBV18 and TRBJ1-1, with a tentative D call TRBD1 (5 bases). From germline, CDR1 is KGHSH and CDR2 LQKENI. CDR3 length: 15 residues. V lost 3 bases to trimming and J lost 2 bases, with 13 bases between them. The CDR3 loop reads CASSPRQLLNTEAFF. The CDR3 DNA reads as TGTGCCAGCTCACCGAGACAGTTGCTAAACACTGAAGCTTTCTTT.

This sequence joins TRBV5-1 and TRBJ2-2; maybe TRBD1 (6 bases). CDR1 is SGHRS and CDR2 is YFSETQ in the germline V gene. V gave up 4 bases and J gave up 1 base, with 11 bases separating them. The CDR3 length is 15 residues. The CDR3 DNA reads TGCGCCAGCAGCACTGGACAGCGGAACACCGGGGAGCTGTTTTTT. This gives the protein CASSTGQRNTGELFF.

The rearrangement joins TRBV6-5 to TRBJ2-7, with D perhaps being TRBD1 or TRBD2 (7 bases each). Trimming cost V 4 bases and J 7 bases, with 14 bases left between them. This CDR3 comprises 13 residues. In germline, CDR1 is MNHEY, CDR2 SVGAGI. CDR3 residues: CASSLRQGLEQYF. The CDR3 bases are TGTGCCAGCAGTTTGAGACAGGGACTAGAGCAGTACTTC.

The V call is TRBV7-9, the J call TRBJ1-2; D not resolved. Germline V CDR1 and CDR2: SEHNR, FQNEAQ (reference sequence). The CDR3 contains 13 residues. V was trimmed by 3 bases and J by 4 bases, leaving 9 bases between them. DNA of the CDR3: TGTGCCAGCAGCTTTGAGTCGGGCTATGGCTACACCTTC. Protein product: CASSFESGYGYTF.

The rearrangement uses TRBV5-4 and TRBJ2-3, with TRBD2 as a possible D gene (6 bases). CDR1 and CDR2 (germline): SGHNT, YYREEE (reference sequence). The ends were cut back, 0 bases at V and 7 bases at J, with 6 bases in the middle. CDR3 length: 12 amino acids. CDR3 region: CASSLGGNTQYF. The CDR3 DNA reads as TGTGCCAGCAGCTTGGGCGGGAATACGCAGTATTTT.

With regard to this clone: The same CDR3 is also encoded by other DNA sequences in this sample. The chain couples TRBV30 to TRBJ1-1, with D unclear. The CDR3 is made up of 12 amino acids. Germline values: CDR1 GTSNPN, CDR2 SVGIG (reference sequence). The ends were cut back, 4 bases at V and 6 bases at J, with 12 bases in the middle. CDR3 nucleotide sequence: TGTGCCTGGAAGGCCCGAGAGGCTGAAGCTTTCTTT. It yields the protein CAWKAREAEAFF.

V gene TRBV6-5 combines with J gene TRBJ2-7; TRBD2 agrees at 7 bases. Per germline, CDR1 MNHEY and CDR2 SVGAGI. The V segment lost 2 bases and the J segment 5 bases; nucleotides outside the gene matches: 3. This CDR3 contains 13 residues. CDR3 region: CASSYRGDDEQYF. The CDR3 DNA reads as TGTGCCAGCAGTTACCGGGGGGATGACGAGCAGTACTTC.

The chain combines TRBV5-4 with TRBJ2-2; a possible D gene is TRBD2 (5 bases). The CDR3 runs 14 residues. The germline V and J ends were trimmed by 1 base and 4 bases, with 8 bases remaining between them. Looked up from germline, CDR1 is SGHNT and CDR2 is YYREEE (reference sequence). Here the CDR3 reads CASSLRGRTGELFF. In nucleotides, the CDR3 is TGTGCCAGCAGCTTGCGGGGTCGCACCGGGGAGCTGTTTTTT. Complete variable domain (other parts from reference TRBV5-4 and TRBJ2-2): ETGVTQSPTHLIKTRGQQVTLRCSSQSGHNTVSWYQQALGQGPQFIFQYYREEENGRGNFPPRFSGLQFPNYSSELNVNALELDDSALYLCASSLRGRTGELFFGEGSRLTVL.

The CDR3 DNA follows: TGTGCCACACGGGACAGCACCTTCCTGGGGCCACCCCTCCACTTT. Translated, it gives CATRDSTFLGPPLHF. The chain uses TRBV27 and TRBJ1-6; 7 nucleotides line up with TRBD1. There are 15 residues in the CDR3. Germline-derived CDR1 and CDR2 are MNHEY and SMNVEV (reference sequence). J lost 11 bases, V lost 10 bases, and 17 bases had no gene match.

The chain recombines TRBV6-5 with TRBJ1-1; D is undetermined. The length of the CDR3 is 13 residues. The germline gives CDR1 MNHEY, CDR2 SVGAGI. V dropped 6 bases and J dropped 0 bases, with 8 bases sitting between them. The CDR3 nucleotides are TGTGCCAGCAGCCCTACAGTGAACACTGAAGCTTTCTTT. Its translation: CASSPTVNTEAFF.

The CDR3 DNA reads TGTGCCAGCAGCGGGGGCCAACGAGCGACTAATGAAAAACTGTTTTTT. Its protein is CASSGGQRATNEKLFF. The gene calls are TRBV7-9 and TRBJ1-4; D is perhaps TRBD1 (6 bases). V was shortened by 5 bases and J by 2 bases, with 15 bases between the two germline ends. The CDR3 covers 16 residues. Germline lookup yields CDR1 SEHNR and CDR2 FQNEAQ (reference sequence).

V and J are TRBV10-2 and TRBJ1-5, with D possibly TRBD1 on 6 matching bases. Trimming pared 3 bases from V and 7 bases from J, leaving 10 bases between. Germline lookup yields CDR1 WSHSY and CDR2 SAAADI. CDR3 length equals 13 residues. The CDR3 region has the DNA TGCGCCAGCAGTGAACAGGGTGGGCAGCCCCAGCATTTT. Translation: CASSEQGGQPQHF.

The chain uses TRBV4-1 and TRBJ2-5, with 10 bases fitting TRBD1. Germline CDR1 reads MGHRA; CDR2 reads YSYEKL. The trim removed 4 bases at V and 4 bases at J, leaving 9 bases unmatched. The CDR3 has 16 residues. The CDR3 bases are TGCGCCAGCAGCCGCCGACAGGGGGCGCTATCAGAGACCCAGTACTTC. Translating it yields CASSRRQGALSETQYF.